This T cell receptor (beta chain) was documented in a study of blood T cell repertoires in COVID-19 (dated by TCRdb to the early 2020s). In terms of the full investigation: The collaborator samples originated in the United States, Italy and Spain and spanned the acute and convalescent phases of COVID-19. The prospective study material was composed of cDNA or gDNA derived from T cells, B-cell-depleted T cells, or PBMCs. The dataset comprised deeply sampled blood TCRbeta repertoires from subjects exposed to, actively infected with, or recovered from COVID-19. A freely available public database, intended as a resource for researchers studying the immune response to SARS-CoV-2, is where the repertoires were released. Samples were obtained from the ongoing ImmuneRACE study (first 160 participants) and from roughly 1,300 subjects provided by 6 global collaborators. A de-identified subject ID, COVID-19 status, age in years and sex were almost always included in the sample metadata. HLA class I and class II types, where available, came from metadata supplied by the sample provider rather than from assay-based typing. What the work shows at the level of the full study, not this receptor alone: The quantity of clinical and demographic metadata differed by source and by participant and was supplied without curation.

The immunoSEQ Assay, a bias-controlled multiplex PCR, was used to amplify TCRbeta CDR3 regions from genomic DNA. The original methods were these. Within the assay, amplification of reference gene primers was used to estimate how many nucleated cells each sample contained. To quantify the absolute abundance of each unique TCRbeta CDR3 rearrangement, sequence reads were collapsed and filtered. For each sample, productive Simpson clonality was calculated as the square root of Simpson's diversity index across productive rearrangements. What TCRdb holds here is the immuneACCESS table cut down to in-frame rearrangements. Part of the clones is not present; checked against another copy, under half of the missing clones reflect an unresolved V gene, and the others are unexplained. That table gives V, J and clone size, and the DNA gave D and trimming. The sample table lists more than 250,000 clones, around 86% of them with a count of one. The ten largest clonotypes hold more than 9% of the sample.

Trimmed from V: 0 bases; trimmed from J: 7 bases; junction bases lacking a gene match: 6. The CDR3, from cysteine to phenylalanine, totals 15 residues. Only the CDR3 part of the read is kept: 45 bases, read in frame from the first base. CDR1 and CDR2 were assigned from the germline V gene (reference sequence) as LGHDT and YNNKEL. To note about this clone: The specificity of this receptor is unknown. No base-level quality is on record; no much larger clone is a single base apart.

Enrolling through a virtual design, the prospective study's participants ranged in age from roughly 18 to 95 years and lived across some 22 United States geographic areas. In the prospective study, participants were assigned to cohorts based on the clinical history participants reported in a screening survey and a study questionnaire. ImmuneRACE Cohort 3 recovered participants were defined by two consecutive negative NP/OP PCR tests, healthcare professional clearance, or symptom resolution. Mobile phlebotomists in the prospective study collected whole blood, serum and a nasopharyngeal or oropharyngeal swab from every participant. Prospective study participants could optionally give additional blood draws and questionnaires over an approximately two-month period. Blood samples from the prospective study were shipped frozen or at room temperature prior to DNA extraction.

The sequence was obtained from a woman under 30 who had recovered from COVID-19. Material: PBMCs or T cells enriched from blood (not recorded which). The chain employs TRBV3-1 (or the pseudogene TRBV3-2) and TRBJ1-5; a stretch of 7 junction bases matches TRBD1. The DNA sequence is given as TGTGCCAGCAGCCAAGATAGGGGACAGTTACAGCCCCAGCATTTT. It specifies CASSQDRGQLQPQHF.